This T cell receptor (beta chain) was identified during a study of identical twins. General study points: Out-of-frame beta chain sequences displayed weaker excess sharing between twins.

In its sample, this clonotype was seen a few times. Its antigen is not identified. A universal primer site arose from template switching, and cDNA bore unique molecular identifiers. TCRdb reanalysed the 5' RACE reads using MiXCR and keeps one entry per CDR3 protein. Among roughly 750,000 distinct CDR3 sequences listed, 21% were seen once. The CDR3 spans 13 residues. Germline CDR1 reads DFQATT; CDR2 reads SNEGSKA (reference sequence). V shed 0 bases and J shed 8 bases, with 10 bases lying between them. These data are also associated with another study on T cells expressing NK-cell markers. From that study: Among the eight sequenced donors, seven tested HCMV-seropositive and one tested seronegative. HCMV specificity was not established for the expanded NKG2C+ T cell clones.

Sequencing used PBMCs. This sequence was found in a young woman in good health. This rearrangement joins TRBV20-1 to TRBJ1-4; D possibly corresponds to TRBD1 (5 bases). CDR3 protein: CSARDDQGEKLFF. DNA for the CDR3: TGCAGTGCTAGAGATGACCAGGGAGAAAAACTGTTTTTT.